This T cell receptor beta chain was sequenced in a study of sequential checkpoint blockade in melanoma. This CDR3 spans 14 amino acids. V gave up 0 bases and J gave up 5 bases; unmatched junction bases: 3. Germline assignment: CDR1 KGHSH and CDR2 LQKENI. Treatment meaning: randomized to nivolumab then ipilimumab (arm A) or the reverse (arm B). From thawed PBMCs, live CD3+CD8+ cells negative for CD19 and CD56 were sorted. Only in-frame clones appear in the TCRdb table, and some are missing; sequencing was by immunoSEQ multiplex PCR. The table includes approximately 20,000 clones, around 67% detected once.

The material was CD8+ T cells sorted from blood (inferred from file names), obtained from a patient given nivolumab and ipilimumab in sequence. This receptor was taken from a human donor with melanoma. V is TRBV18 and J is TRBJ1-2; 7 bases map to TRBD1. CDR3 residues: CASSPPTGWYGYTF. For the CDR3, the DNA is TGTGCCAGCTCACCACCGACAGGGTGGTATGGCTACACCTTC.